In its sample, the clone carrying this T cell receptor (beta chain) was seen a few times. The antigen is not known. The germline V gene encodes CDR1 SGHKS and CDR2 YYEKEE (reference sequence). V lost 7 bases to trimming and J lost 0 bases, with 10 bases between them. The length of the CDR3 is 13 residues. The sample originates from a study of PD-L1 blockade in urothelial cancer. As for the study in general: Bladder-origin urothelial cancer in males covered twenty-five of 29 patients. Analyzed time points were 3 weeks (second dose) and 6 weeks after therapy began. Findings and limits, study-wide: Stronger expansion of tumor-associated clones in blood at 3 weeks distinguished durable-benefit patients.

Clones were sequenced by immunoSEQ multiplex PCR, and TCRdb holds only the in-frame ones, with some missing. This sample has 44,000 or so clones, with 82% found just once. This specimen consisted of PBMCs, obtained around atezolizumab (anti-PD-L1) treatment. The receptor was isolated from a man between 65 and 80 years old with urothelial cancer. The V gene is TRBV5-5, the J gene TRBJ1-2; D remains unclear. The CDR3 sequence is CASGGLSNYGYTF. The CDR3 DNA reads TGTGCCAGCGGAGGACTTTCTAACTATGGCTACACCTTC.